This T cell receptor beta chain is from a study of beta chain features in type 1 diabetes. After removal of 5 bases from V and 5 bases from J, the junction contained 11 bases not matched to a gene. The length of the CDR3 is 17 residues. Germline lookup yields CDR1 SGHTA and CDR2 FQGNSA. All of the isolated RNA was reverse transcribed, so expressed TCRB transcripts were sequenced. TCRdb keeps only in-frame clones here, not all; method: immunoSEQ multiplex PCR. The table has over 120,000 clones, more than 9% seen once; the top ten hold roughly 1.3%. This clone has only a few counts. Each of the CD4+ naive, central memory, regulatory and stem cell-like memory populations was sorted via CD45RO/CCR7/CD25/CD127/CD95/CD27.

Sequencing was performed on naive CD4+ T cells from blood. J is TRBJ2-5 and V is TRBV7-2; 13 bases are a match to TRBD2. This TCR was recovered from a man aged 18 to 30 in good health. CDR3 loop: CASSATSGGTSRETQYF. As DNA, the CDR3 is TGTGCCAGCAGCGCGACTAGCGGGGGGACCTCGAGGGAGACCCAGTACTTC.